This is a list of T cell receptor beta chains from one sample in a study of blood T cell repertoires in COVID-19. Assay: immunoSEQ multiplex PCR; the TCRdb copy retains only in-frame clones and omits some. The sample consists of 140,000 or so clones, over 80% of them appearing once. Sample: PBMCs or T cells enriched from blood (not recorded which). Receptors originate from a man in his fifties or sixties who had recovered from COVID-19. Each CDR3 is given with its conserved first and last residue. A D gene is named only where the DNA matches it firmly. Part of the rows lack a size; the others show once, few, many or a class for expanded clones.

clone_size	d_call	v_call	j_call	cdr3_nt	cdr3_aa
.	.	TRBV19	TRBJ2-5	TGTGCCAGTAAGGACAGTTTAGTGGAGACCCAGTACTTC	CASKDSLVETQYF
.	TRBD1	TRBV24-1	TRBJ2-1	TGTGCCACCAGTGATTCCGGGACAGGAAACAATGAGCAGTTCTTC	CATSDSGTGNNEQFF
.	TRBD1	TRBV6-5	TRBJ1-2	TGTGCCAGCACTAAACTACAGGGGGCGGACTATGGCTACACCTTC	CASTKLQGADYGYTF
once	TRBD2	TRBV4-2	TRBJ2-7	TGTGCCAGCAGCCAAGATCCGGCTAGCGGGAGGGCCGAGGGGTCCTACGAGCAGTACTTC	CASSQDPASGRAEGSYEQYF
.	.	TRBV24-1	TRBJ2-5	TGTGCCACCAGTGATTTTGGGGGGGCCGGTGAGACCCAGTACTTC	CATSDFGGAGETQYF
.	TRBD1	TRBV5-5	TRBJ1-2	TGTGCCAGCAGTTCTGGACAGGGTGATGGCTACACCTTC	CASSSGQGDGYTF
.	TRBD2	TRBV24-1	TRBJ2-1	TGTGCCACCAGTGCCGCGGGGGACCGCTACAATGAGCAGTTCTTC	CATSAAGDRYNEQFF
.	.	TRBV7-8	TRBJ2-3	TGTGCCAGCACCCGTGGGCTGGGCGGGGCTAGCACAGATACGCAGTATTTT	CASTRGLGGASTDTQYF
.	.	TRBV2	TRBJ2-2	TGTGCCAGCAGCCTAAGGCGGCCGAACACCGGGGAGCTGTTTTTT	CASSLRRPNTGELFF
.	TRBD2	TRBV6-4	TRBJ2-1	TGTGCCAGCAGTCCCGGGACTAGCGACTTCAATGAGCAGTTCTTC	CASSPGTSDFNEQFF
.	TRBD1	TRBV7-7	TRBJ1-5	TGTGCCACCAGAACCGGGACAGGGAGAAGTCGCCAGCCCCAGCATTTT	CATRTGTGRSRQPQHF
.	.	TRBV3-1/TRBV3-2	TRBJ1-5	TGTGCCAGCAGCCAAGGGGGGGATCAGCCCCAGCATTTT	CASSQGGDQPQHF
.	TRBD2	TRBV4-1	TRBJ2-1	TGCGCCAGCAGCCACGAGGGCGGGCGGGAGGCGTACAATGAGCAGTTCTTC	CASSHEGGREAYNEQFF
.	TRBD1	TRBV28	TRBJ2-7	TGTGCCAGCAGTCTACCCCCCGGGACAGGGGGCTCCGAGCAGTACTTC	CASSLPPGTGGSEQYF
.	.	TRBV28	TRBJ1-4	TGTGCCAGCAGTTTGGCGCGCGGGAATAATGAAAAACTGTTTTTT	CASSLARGNNEKLFF
.	.	TRBV30	TRBJ1-5	TGTGCCTGGAAGTCAGGACATAGCAATCAGCCCCAGCATTTT	CAWKSGHSNQPQHF
.	.	TRBV28	TRBJ2-3	TGTGCCAGCAGTTTAGGGCGGGATAGCACAGATACGCAGTATTTT	CASSLGRDSTDTQYF
.	.	TRBV13	TRBJ1-1	TGTGCCAGCAGCACTGGACTCTTCACTGAAGCTTTCTTT	CASSTGLFTEAFF
.	.	TRBV29-1	TRBJ1-2	TGCAGCGTTGCAACCACGGGTGTCTATGGCTACACCTTC	CSVATTGVYGYTF
.	.	TRBV7-3	TRBJ2-7	TGTGCCAGCAGCTTAATACGGCAGTTTGCCGGGGACGAGCAGTACTTC	CASSLIRQFAGDEQYF
.	.	TRBV7-8	TRBJ1-5	TGTGCCAGCAGCTTATACAGTCCCTATTATAGCAATCAGCCCCAGCATTTT	CASSLYSPYYSNQPQHF
.	TRBD2	TRBV6-5	TRBJ2-7	TGTGCCAGCAGCGAGGGTCTAGCGGCGACCTACGAGCAGTACTTC	CASSEGLAATYEQYF
once	.	TRBV19	TRBJ1-6	TGTGCCAGTAGTGAGGACAGCTATACCAATTCACCCCTCCACTTT	CASSEDSYTNSPLHF
.	.	TRBV7-9	TRBJ1-4	TGTGCCAGCAGCGGTAGGGGCTCAACTAATGAAAAACTGTTTTTT	CASSGRGSTNEKLFF
.	TRBD1	TRBV2	TRBJ2-2	TGTGCCAGCAGTGGTCCCGGGACAGGGTTCACCGGGGAGCTGTTTTTT	CASSGPGTGFTGELFF
.	TRBD2	TRBV5-6	TRBJ2-2	TGTGCCAGCAGCTTGGTCGGGGGGGCGAACACCGGGGAGCTGTTTTTT	CASSLVGGANTGELFF
.	.	TRBV6-5	TRBJ2-1	TGTGCCAGCAGTTACGGGGCCCTGTACAATGAGCAGTTCTTC	CASSYGALYNEQFF
once	TRBD1	TRBV14	TRBJ1-1	TGTGCCAGCAGCCCCGACAGGGTTACTGAAGCTTTCTTT	CASSPDRVTEAFF
.	TRBD2	TRBV7-9	TRBJ2-7	TGTGCCAGCAGCGGGGGGCTAGCGGGAGGGTCCTACGAGCAGTACTTC	CASSGGLAGGSYEQYF